What follows is one T cell receptor (beta chain) and its context. The repertoire was sequenced with immunoSEQ multiplex PCR; TCRdb's copy has only in-frame clones and lacks some. The table records 85,000 to 100,000 clones, approximately 94% of them present only once. This specimen belongs to a study of technical replicates of blood from several donors. The CDR3 totals 13 residues. V shed 3 bases and J shed 8 bases, with 11 bases lying between them. Germline CDR1 SEHNR, CDR2 FQNEAQ (reference sequence). The rearrangement links TRBV7-9 to TRBJ1-3, with D hard to call. This TCR came from a human donor in good health. Sequencing was performed on T cells isolated from PBMCs. The DNA of the CDR3 is TGTGCCAGCAGCTTCGTACTGGGAGACACCATATATTTT. Protein: CASSFVLGDTIYF.